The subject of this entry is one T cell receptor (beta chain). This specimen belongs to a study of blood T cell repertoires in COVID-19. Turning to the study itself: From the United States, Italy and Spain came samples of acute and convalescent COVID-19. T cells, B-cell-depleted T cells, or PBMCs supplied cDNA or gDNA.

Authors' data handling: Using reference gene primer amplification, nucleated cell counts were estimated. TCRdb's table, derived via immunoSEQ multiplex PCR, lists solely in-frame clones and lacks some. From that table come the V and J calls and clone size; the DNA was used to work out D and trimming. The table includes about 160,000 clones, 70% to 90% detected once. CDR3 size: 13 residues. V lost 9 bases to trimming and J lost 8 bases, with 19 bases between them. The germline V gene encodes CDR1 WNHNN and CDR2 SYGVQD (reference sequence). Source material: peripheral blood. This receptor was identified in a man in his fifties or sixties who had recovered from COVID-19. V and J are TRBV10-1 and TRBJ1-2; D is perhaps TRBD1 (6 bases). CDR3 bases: TGCGCCAGACAGGGAAGGTCATCGAGAGGCTACACCTTC. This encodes CARQGRSSRGYTF.